This T cell receptor (beta chain) was profiled in a study of blood T cell repertoires in COVID-19. Study summary: Spain, Italy and the United States supplied samples that represented acute and convalescent COVID-19. Sample material is recorded as cDNA or gDNA derived from T cells, B-cell-depleted T cells, or PBMCs.

The protocol was immunoSEQ multiplex PCR, while the TCRdb copy is restricted to in-frame clones and leaves out a portion. The data contain roughly 300,000 clones, 85% of them singletons. CDR1 and CDR2 (germline): SGHRS, YFSETQ. V was shortened by 4 bases and J by 3 bases, with 13 bases between the two germline ends. The CDR3 is 14 amino acids. A single count supports this clone. Other DNA variants within this sample encode the same CDR3. Individuals drawn from 20 to 30 US areas were roughly 18 to 95 years old. The material sequenced was PBMCs or T cells enriched from blood (not recorded which). The TCR sequence derives from a woman between 45 and 65 years old who had recovered from COVID-19. This sequence joins TRBV5-1 and TRBJ1-2; D may be TRBD1 (5 bases). CDR3 in amino acids: CASSPKGGDYGYTF. Written as DNA, the CDR3 is TGCGCCAGCAGCCCCAAAGGAGGGGACTATGGCTACACCTTC.